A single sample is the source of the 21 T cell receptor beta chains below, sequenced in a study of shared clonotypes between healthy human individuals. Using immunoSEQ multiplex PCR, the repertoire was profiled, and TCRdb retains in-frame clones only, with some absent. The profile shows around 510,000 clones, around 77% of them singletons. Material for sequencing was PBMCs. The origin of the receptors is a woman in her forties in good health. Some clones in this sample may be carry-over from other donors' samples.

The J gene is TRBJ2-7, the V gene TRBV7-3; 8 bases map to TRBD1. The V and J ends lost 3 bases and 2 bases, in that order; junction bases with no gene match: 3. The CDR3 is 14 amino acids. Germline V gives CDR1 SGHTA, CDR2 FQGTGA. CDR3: CASSFYRGTYEQYF. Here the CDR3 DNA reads TGTGCCAGCAGCTTTTACAGGGGGACCTACGAGCAGTACTTC. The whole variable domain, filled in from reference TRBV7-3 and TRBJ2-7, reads GAGVSQTPSNKVTEKGKYVELRCDPISGHTALYWYRQSLGQGPEFLIYFQGTGAADDSGLPNDRFFAVRPEGSVSTLKIQRTERGDSAVYLCASSFYRGTYEQYFGPGTRLTVT.

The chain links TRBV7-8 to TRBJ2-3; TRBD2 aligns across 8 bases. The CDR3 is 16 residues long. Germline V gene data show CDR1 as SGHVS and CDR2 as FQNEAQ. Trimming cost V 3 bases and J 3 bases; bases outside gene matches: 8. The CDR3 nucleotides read TGTGCCAGCAGCTTGATCTCTGGCGGGAGGACAGATACGCAGTATTTT. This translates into CASSLISGGRTDTQYF. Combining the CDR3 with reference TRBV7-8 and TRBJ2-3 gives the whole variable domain GAGVSQSPRYKVAKRGQDVALRCDPISGHVSLFWYQQALGQGPEFLTYFQNEAQLDKSGLPSDRFFAERPEGSVSTLKIQRTQQEDSAVYLCASSLISGGRTDTQYFGPGTRLTVL.

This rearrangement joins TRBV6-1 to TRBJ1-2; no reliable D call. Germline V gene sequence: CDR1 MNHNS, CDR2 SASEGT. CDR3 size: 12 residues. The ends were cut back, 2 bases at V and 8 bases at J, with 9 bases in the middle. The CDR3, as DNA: TGTGCCAGCAGTGAAATTGGGGTCGGCTACACCTTC. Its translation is CASSEIGVGYTF.

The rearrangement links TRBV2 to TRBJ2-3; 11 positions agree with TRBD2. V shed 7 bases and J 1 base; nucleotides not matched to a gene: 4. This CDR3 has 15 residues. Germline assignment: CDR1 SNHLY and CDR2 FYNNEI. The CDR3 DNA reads TGTGCCAGCATAGCGGGAGGGGTCGGCACAGATACGCAGTATTTT. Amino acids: CASIAGGVGTDTQYF.

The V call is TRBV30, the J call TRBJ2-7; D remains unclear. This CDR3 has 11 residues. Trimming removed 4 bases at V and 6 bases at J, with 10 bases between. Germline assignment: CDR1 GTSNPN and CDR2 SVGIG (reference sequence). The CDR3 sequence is CAWTRGGEQYF. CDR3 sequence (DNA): TGTGCCTGGACTAGAGGTGGCGAGCAGTACTTC.

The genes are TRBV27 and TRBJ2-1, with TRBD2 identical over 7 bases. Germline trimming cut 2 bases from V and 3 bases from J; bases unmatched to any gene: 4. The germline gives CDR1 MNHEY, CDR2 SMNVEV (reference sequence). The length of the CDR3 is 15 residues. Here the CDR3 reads CASSLNGGSYNEQFF. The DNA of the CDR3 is TGTGCCAGCAGTTTAAACGGCGGGAGCTACAATGAGCAGTTCTTC.

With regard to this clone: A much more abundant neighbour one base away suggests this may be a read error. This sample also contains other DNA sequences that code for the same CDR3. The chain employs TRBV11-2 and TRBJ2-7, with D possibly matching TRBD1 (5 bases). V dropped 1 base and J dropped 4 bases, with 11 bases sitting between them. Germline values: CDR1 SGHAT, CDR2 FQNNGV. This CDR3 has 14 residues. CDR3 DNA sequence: TGTGCCAGCAGCTTAGGATTGGGGCTATACGAGCAGTACTTC. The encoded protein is CASSLGLGLYEQYF.

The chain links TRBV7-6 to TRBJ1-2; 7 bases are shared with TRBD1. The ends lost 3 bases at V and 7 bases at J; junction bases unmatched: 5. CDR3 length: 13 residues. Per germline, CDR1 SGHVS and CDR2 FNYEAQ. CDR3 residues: CASSLTGNLGYTF. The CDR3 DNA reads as TGTGCCAGCAGCTTGACAGGGAACCTTGGCTACACCTTC.

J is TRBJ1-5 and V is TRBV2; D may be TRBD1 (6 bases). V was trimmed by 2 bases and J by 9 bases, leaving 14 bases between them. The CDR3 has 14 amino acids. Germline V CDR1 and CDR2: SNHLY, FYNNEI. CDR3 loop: CASSEWDTSSPQHF. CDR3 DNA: TGTGCCAGCAGTGAATGGGACACTTCATCGCCCCAGCATTTT.

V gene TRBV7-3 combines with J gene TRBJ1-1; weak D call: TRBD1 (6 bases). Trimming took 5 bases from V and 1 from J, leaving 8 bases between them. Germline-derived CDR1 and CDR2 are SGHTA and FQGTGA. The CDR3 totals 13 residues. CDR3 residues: CASSIQGNTEAFF. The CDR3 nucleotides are TGTGCCAGCAGCATACAGGGGAACACTGAAGCTTTCTTT. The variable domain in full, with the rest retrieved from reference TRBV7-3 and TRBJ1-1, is GAGVSQTPSNKVTEKGKYVELRCDPISGHTALYWYRQSLGQGPEFLIYFQGTGAADDSGLPNDRFFAVRPEGSVSTLKIQRTERGDSAVYLCASSIQGNTEAFFGQGTRLTVV.

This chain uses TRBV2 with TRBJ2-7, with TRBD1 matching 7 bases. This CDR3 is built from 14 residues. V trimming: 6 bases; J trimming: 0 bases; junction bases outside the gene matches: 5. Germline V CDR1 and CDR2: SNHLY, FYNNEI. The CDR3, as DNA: TGTGCCAGCAGAGCCGGGACAGACTCCTACGAGCAGTACTTC. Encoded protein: CASRAGTDSYEQYF.

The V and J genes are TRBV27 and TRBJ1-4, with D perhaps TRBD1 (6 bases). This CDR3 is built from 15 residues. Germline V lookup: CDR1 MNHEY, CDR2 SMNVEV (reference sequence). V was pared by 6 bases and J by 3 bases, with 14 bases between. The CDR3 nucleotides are TGTGCCAGCAGGCGACAGGCCGGCCCTAATGAAAAACTGTTTTTT. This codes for CASRRQAGPNEKLFF. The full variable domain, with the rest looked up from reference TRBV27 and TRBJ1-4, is EAQVTQNPRYLITVTGKKLTVTCSQNMNHEYMSWYRQDPGLGLRQIYYSMNVEVTDKGDVPEGYKVSRKEKRNFPLILESPSPNQTSLYFCASRRQAGPNEKLFFGSGTQLSVL.

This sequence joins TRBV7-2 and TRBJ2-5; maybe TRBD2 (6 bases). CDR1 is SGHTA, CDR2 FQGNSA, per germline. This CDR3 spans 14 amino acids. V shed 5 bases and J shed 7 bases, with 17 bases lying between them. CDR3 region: CASSLDGSATTQYF. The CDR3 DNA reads TGTGCCAGCAGCCTCGACGGGAGTGCTACGACCCAGTACTTC.

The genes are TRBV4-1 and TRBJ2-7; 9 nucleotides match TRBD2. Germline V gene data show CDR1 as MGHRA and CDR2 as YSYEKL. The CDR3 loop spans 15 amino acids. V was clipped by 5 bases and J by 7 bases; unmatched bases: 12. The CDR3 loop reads CASSVSVAGAGEQYF. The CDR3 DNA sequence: TGCGCCAGCAGCGTATCTGTAGCGGGAGCTGGAGAGCAGTACTTC.

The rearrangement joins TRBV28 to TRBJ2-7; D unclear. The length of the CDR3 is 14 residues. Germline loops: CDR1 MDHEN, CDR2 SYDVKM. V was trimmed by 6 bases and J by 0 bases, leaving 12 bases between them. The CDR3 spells CASRPAGDSYEQYF. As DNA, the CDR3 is TGTGCCAGCAGACCGGCTGGTGACTCCTACGAGCAGTACTTC.

In DNA form, the CDR3 reads TGTGCCAGCAGCCAGTCGGCTGGGTCCTCTTACGAGCAGTACTTC. It codes for CASSQSAGSSYEQYF. The chain couples TRBV7-2 to TRBJ2-7; D not resolved. CDR1 and CDR2 from the germline V gene are SGHTA and FQGNSA. V gave up 5 bases and J gave up 4 bases, with 18 bases separating them. This CDR3 comprises 15 residues.

CDR3 DNA: TGCGCCAGCAGCTTGGCCCTAAATATGGACAGGGCTGAAGGCTACACCTTC. Translation: CASSLALNMDRAEGYTF. The rearrangement uses TRBV5-1 and TRBJ1-2; 8 nucleotides agree with TRBD1. From germline, CDR1 is SGHRS and CDR2 YFSETQ. The V segment lost 0 bases and the J segment 8 bases; nucleotides outside the gene matches: 15. The CDR3 length is 17 residues.

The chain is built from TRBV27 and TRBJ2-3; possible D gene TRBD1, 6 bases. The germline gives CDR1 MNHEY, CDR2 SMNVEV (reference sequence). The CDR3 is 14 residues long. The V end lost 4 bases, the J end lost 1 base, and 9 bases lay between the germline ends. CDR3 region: CASSSYRGTDTQYF. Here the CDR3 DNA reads TGTGCCAGCAGTTCCTACAGGGGCACAGATACGCAGTATTTT.

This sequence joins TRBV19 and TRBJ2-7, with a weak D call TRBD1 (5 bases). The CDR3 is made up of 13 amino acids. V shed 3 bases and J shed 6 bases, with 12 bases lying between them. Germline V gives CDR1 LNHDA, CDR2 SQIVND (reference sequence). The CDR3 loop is CASSIQGKGEQYF. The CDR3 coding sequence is TGTGCCAGTAGTATCCAGGGAAAAGGCGAGCAGTACTTC.

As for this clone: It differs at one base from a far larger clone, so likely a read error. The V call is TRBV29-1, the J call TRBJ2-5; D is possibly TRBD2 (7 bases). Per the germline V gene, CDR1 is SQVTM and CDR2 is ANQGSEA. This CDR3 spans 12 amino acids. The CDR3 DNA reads TGCAGCGTTGAACAGGGGAGGGAGACCCAGCACTTC. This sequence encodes CSVEQGRETQHF.

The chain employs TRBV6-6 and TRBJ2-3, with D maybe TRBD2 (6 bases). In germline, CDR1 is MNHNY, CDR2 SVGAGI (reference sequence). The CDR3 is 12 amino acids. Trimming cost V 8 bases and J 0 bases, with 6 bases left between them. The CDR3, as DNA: TGTGCCAGCCGGGAGAGCACAGATACGCAGTATTTT. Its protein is CASRESTDTQYF.